The sequence of this T cell receptor beta chain was determined in a study of blood T cell repertoires in COVID-19. At the level of the study: From T cells, B-cell-depleted T cells, or PBMCs came the material, which was cDNA or gDNA.

Per germline, CDR1 DFQATT and CDR2 SNEGSKA (reference sequence). The CDR3 spans 11 residues. In the study's own analysis: For nucleated cells, counts were estimated from reference gene primer amplification. Libraries were prepared by immunoSEQ multiplex PCR; TCRdb keeps only in-frame clonotypes and omits some of them. V and J calls and clone size are given by that table; D and trimming were obtained from the DNA. This sample has around 250,000 clones; 70% to 90% occur once, and the top ten carry around 3.6%. Comments on this clone: One junction end disagrees with the germline gene, perhaps due to a read error.

Sample: peripheral blood. The TCR was taken from a man aged 18-30 years with active or convalescent COVID-19. V and J are TRBV20-1 and TRBJ2-1; D unresolved. The CDR3 DNA follows: TGCAGCGCTAGTTTCGGAGTTGAGCAGTTCTTC. Amino acids: CSASFGVEQFF.